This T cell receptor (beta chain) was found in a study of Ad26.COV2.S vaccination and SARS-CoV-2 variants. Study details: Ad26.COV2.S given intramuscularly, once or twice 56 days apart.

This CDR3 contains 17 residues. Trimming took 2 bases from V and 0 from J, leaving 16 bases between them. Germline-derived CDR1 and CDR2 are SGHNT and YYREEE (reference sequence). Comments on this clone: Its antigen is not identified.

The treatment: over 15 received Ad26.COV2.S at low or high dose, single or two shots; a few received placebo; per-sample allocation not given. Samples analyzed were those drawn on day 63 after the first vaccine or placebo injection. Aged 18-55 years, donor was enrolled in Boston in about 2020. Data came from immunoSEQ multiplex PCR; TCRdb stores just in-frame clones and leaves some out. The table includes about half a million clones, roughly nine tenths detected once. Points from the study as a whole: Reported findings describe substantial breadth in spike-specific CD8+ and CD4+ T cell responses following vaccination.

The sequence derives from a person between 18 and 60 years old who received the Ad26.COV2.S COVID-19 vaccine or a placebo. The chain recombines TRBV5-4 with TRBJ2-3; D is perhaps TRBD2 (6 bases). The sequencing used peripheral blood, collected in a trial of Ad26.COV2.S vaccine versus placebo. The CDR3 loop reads CASSFRTTPISTDTQYF. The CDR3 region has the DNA TGTGCCAGCAGCTTCCGGACTACCCCCATTAGCACAGATACGCAGTATTTT. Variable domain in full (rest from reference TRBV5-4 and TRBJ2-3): ETGVTQSPTHLIKTRGQQVTLRCSSQSGHNTVSWYQQALGQGPQFIFQYYREEENGRGNFPPRFSGLQFPNYSSELNVNALELDDSALYLCASSFRTTPISTDTQYFGPGTRLTVL.